This T cell receptor (beta chain) was recorded in a study of blood T cells in healthy people across ages. Each sample had at least 6 million PBMCs isolated. Whole-study findings and limits: A conclusive naive versus antigen-experienced comparison was prevented by the unsorted PBMCs. A roughly linear fall in TCR beta diversity per million T cells was seen with increasing age.

On this clonotype itself: Its antigen is still unknown. A much bigger clone sits one base away, suggesting this may be a read error.

Using a J-beta primer mix together with a sample-barcoded 5' primer, a second PCR was run for about 6 to 11 cycles. CDR3-containing paired-end reads numbering at least 2.5 million came from each sample. TCRdb called the 5' RACE reads again in MiXCR, with one record for every CDR3 protein. Here the sample spans about 590,000 distinct CDR3 sequences, under 30% being singletons. The TCR comes from an elderly woman in good health. The specimen was blood.

The DNA of the CDR3 is TGTGCCGGCAGTGAAGGGGGGGGGATCGATGAGCAGTTCTTC. Translating it yields CAGSEGGGIDEQFF. This chain uses TRBV6-1 with TRBJ2-1; tentatively, D is TRBD2 (7 bases). In germline, CDR1 is MNHNS, CDR2 SASEGT. There are 14 residues in the CDR3.